The 30 T cell receptor beta chains presented below share a single source sample, sequenced in a study of blood T cell repertoires in COVID-19. Assay used: immunoSEQ multiplex PCR; TCRdb lists only in-frame clones, some missing. The sample consists of 150,000 to 200,000 clones, around 88% of them appearing once. Sequences were obtained from peripheral blood. The receptors shown here come from a woman in her 30s with acute or convalescent COVID-19.

The chain uses TRBV27 and TRBJ1-5; TRBD1 matches 7 bases. Per germline, CDR1 MNHEY and CDR2 SMNVEV (reference sequence). The CDR3 totals 17 residues. The V segment lost 7 bases and the J segment 3 bases; nucleotides outside the gene matches: 15. The CDR3 reads CASKPRGPGGDNQPQHF. The CDR3 DNA is TGTGCCAGCAAACCGAGGGGGCCAGGAGGGGACAATCAGCCCCAGCATTTT.

The gene calls are TRBV14 and TRBJ2-7; no clear D gene. The V end lost 3 bases, the J end lost 5 bases, and 17 bases lay between the germline ends. CDR1 and CDR2 (germline): SGHDN, FVKESK. There are 15 residues in the CDR3. The CDR3 protein is CASSQTLGILDEQYF. The DNA for the CDR3 is TGTGCCAGCAGCCAGACCCTAGGAATTCTGGACGAGCAGTACTTC.

J is TRBJ2-1 and V is TRBV6-2 or TRBV6-3; D might be TRBD1 (6 bases). The germline CDR1 and CDR2 sequences are MNHEY and SVGEGT. Between the trimmed V and J ends, which lost 3 bases and 9 bases, there was a span of 12 bases. The CDR3 is 13 residues long. DNA of the CDR3: TGTGCCAGCAGTTATCAGGGGATGGGTGAGCAGTTCTTC. Protein: CASSYQGMGEQFF.

This clone has only one observation. The chain joins TRBV7-2 to TRBJ2-3, with TRBD2 identical over 7 bases. V lost 6 bases and J lost 7; bases outside the gene matches: 10. Germline V lookup: CDR1 SGHTA, CDR2 FQGNSA. The CDR3 loop spans 14 amino acids. As DNA, the CDR3 is TGTGCCAGCAGTCCCCGGGACTACGTTAATACGCAGTATTTT. This codes for CASSPRDYVNTQYF.

The chain carries TRBV28 and TRBJ2-6; a possible D gene is TRBD2 (6 bases). Germline V lookup: CDR1 MDHEN, CDR2 SYDVKM. The CDR3 spans 15 residues. Trimming left V 3 bases short and J 2 bases short, with 8 bases between. The CDR3 nucleotides read TGTGCCAGCAGTTTTGGAGGGCCTGGGGCCAACGTCCTGACTTTC. Translation gives CASSFGGPGANVLTF.

The chain joins TRBV2 to TRBJ2-1; possibly TRBD2 for D (5 bases). The germline V gene encodes CDR1 SNHLY and CDR2 FYNNEI. The CDR3 has 15 residues. The V end was cut by 4 bases, the J end by 6 bases, with 16 bases between. The CDR3 protein is CASSVESGLFNEQFF. In DNA, the CDR3 is TGTGCCAGCAGTGTTGAAAGCGGTCTTTTCAATGAGCAGTTCTTC.

The V call is TRBV27, the J call TRBJ2-1, with 9 nucleotides matching TRBD2. V was clipped by 6 bases and J by 0 bases; unmatched bases: 3. Germline loops: CDR1 MNHEY, CDR2 SMNVEV (reference sequence). CDR3 size: 15 residues. CDR3 nucleotide sequence: TGTGCCAGCAGAGTTAGCGGGAGCTCCTACAATGAGCAGTTCTTC. Protein: CASRVSGSSYNEQFF.

This chain joins TRBV5-1 and TRBJ1-4; D might be TRBD1 (6 bases). With 0 bases removed from V and 10 bases from J, the gap between germline ends came to 13 bases. CDR3 length: 14 amino acids. Germline-derived CDR1 and CDR2 are SGHRS and YFSETQ. The CDR3 region has the DNA TGCGCCAGCAGCTTGGCGCCGGACAGCGCAAAACTGTTTTTT. Translation: CASSLAPDSAKLFF.

V usage is TRBV27 and J usage is TRBJ2-7; 7 nucleotides line up with TRBD1. Trimming took 0 bases from V and 2 from J; bases not matched to a gene: 1. CDR1 is MNHEY and CDR2 is SMNVEV in the germline V gene (reference sequence). The CDR3 contains 14 residues. Written as DNA, the CDR3 is TGTGCCAGCAGTTTATCCGGGACAGCCTACGAGCAGTACTTC. Amino acid sequence: CASSLSGTAYEQYF.

The table lists this clone with a few counts. The J gene is TRBJ2-1, the V gene TRBV20-1; the D gene is possibly TRBD2 (6 bases). Germline V gives CDR1 DFQATT, CDR2 SNEGSKA (reference sequence). V lost 3 bases and J 3 bases, leaving 15 bases between the germline ends. CDR3 length: 15 amino acids. CDR3 bases: TGCAGTGCTAGTCGACTAGTTGGAGACTACAATGAGCAGTTCTTC. This encodes CSASRLVGDYNEQFF.

This clone was seen a single time. The chain carries TRBV7-2 and TRBJ2-1; D is possibly TRBD2 (6 bases). Germline CDR1 and CDR2: SGHTA and FQGNSA. The CDR3 is 16 amino acids. Trimming removed 1 base at V and 0 bases at J, with 10 bases between. The CDR3 DNA reads as TGTGCCAGCAGCTTAGGTCGGGGGAGCTCCTACAATGAGCAGTTCTTC. This gives the protein CASSLGRGSSYNEQFF.

V is TRBV5-4 and J is TRBJ2-2; maybe TRBD1 (5 bases). This CDR3 spans 14 amino acids. Per germline, CDR1 SGHNT and CDR2 YYREEE (reference sequence). The CDR3 is CAGAAGSNTGELFF. CDR3 sequence (DNA): TGTGCAGGGGCGGCAGGCTCGAACACCGGGGAGCTGTTTTTT.

As concerns this clone: The junction departs from the called germline gene at one end, perhaps through a read error. The chain has TRBV19 and TRBJ2-7; no definite D call. The CDR3 has 15 residues. Germline lookup yields CDR1 LNHDA and CDR2 SQIVND (reference sequence). The CDR3 region has the DNA TGTGCCAGTAGTACCCTCTCCGAGAACCCCTACGGGCAGTACTTC. Protein product: CASSTLSENPYGQYF.

This chain joins TRBV7-9 and TRBJ1-2, with D hard to call. Germline values: CDR1 SEHNR, CDR2 FQNEAQ (reference sequence). V was trimmed by 5 bases and J by 9 bases, leaving 13 bases between them. The CDR3 contains 12 residues. The DNA for the CDR3 is TGTGCCAGCAGCCCCCCGGAGGGTCGCTACACCTTC. Translated, it gives CASSPPEGRYTF.

Only one count was recorded for this clone. V gene TRBV6-5 combines with J gene TRBJ2-2; D is perhaps TRBD2 (5 bases). Germline CDR1 is MNHEY and CDR2 is SVGAGI. The CDR3 consists of 15 residues. V lost 7 bases and J 2 bases, leaving 14 bases between the germline ends. CDR3 DNA sequence: TGTGCCAGCATAATTGAGGGCCGTAACACCGGGGAGCTGTTTTTT. Translation: CASIIEGRNTGELFF.

The chain combines TRBV7-2 with TRBJ2-2; no clear D. V was shortened by 5 bases and J by 4 bases, with 14 bases between the two germline ends. This CDR3 spans 15 amino acids. Germline CDR1 reads SGHTA; CDR2 reads FQGNSA. CDR3 sequence (DNA): TGTGCCAGCAGCACAGTGGTCCGAAGCACCGGGGAGCTGTTTTTT. The encoded protein is CASSTVVRSTGELFF.

The chain uses TRBV6-5 and TRBJ1-5, with a possible D match to TRBD1 (5 bases). V was trimmed by 7 bases and J by 4 bases, leaving 8 bases between them. Germline values: CDR1 MNHEY, CDR2 SVGAGI. The CDR3 has 12 amino acids. The DNA of the CDR3 is TGTGCCAGCATGGGGCCAAATCAGCCCCAGCATTTT. Residues: CASMGPNQPQHF.

The genes are TRBV14 and TRBJ2-7; TRBD2 aligns across 7 bases. After removal of 2 bases from V and 1 base from J, the junction contained 2 bases not matched to a gene. There are 14 residues in the CDR3. CDR1 is SGHDN, CDR2 FVKESK, per germline. DNA of the CDR3: TGTGCCAGCAGCCAACAAGCGGGGTCCTACGAGCAGTACTTC. It yields the protein CASSQQAGSYEQYF.

This sequence joins TRBV27 and TRBJ2-5; 9 nucleotides agree with TRBD1. This CDR3 has 14 amino acids. V lost 5 bases, J lost 4 bases, and 5 bases stayed unmatched. Looked up from germline, CDR1 is MNHEY and CDR2 is SMNVEV (reference sequence). CDR3 residues: CASSPGQGTETQYF. For the CDR3, the DNA is TGTGCCAGCAGTCCGGGACAGGGAACAGAGACCCAGTACTTC.

The V call is TRBV18, the J call TRBJ1-6, with no clear D. The CDR3 covers 13 residues. The V gene lost 3 bases and the J gene lost 3 bases, with 3 bases spanning the gap. Germline lookup yields CDR1 KGHSH and CDR2 LQKENI. DNA for the CDR3: TGTGCCAGCTCACCCGGCTATAATTCACCCCTCCACTTT. This sequence encodes CASSPGYNSPLHF.

The chain uses TRBV7-9 and TRBJ1-2; 7 nucleotides agree with TRBD1. The length of the CDR3 is 16 residues. The J segment lost 4 bases and the V segment lost 5 bases, leaving 13 bases of the junction unmatched. Germline V lookup: CDR1 SEHNR, CDR2 FQNEAQ (reference sequence). CDR3 region: CASSAQDRTEVYGYTF. CDR3 in DNA: TGTGCCAGCAGCGCACAGGACAGGACGGAGGTCTATGGCTACACCTTC.

This chain connects TRBV5-1 to TRBJ2-3; no clear D. CDR3 length equals 17 residues. Germline CDR1 reads SGHRS; CDR2 reads YFSETQ. Trimming took 4 bases from V and 3 from J, leaving 21 bases between them. The CDR3 sequence: CASSPIATGLATDTQYF. In nucleotides, the CDR3 is TGCGCCAGCAGCCCGATCGCGACTGGCTTAGCAACAGATACGCAGTATTTT.

The chain is built from TRBV2 and TRBJ2-5; 7 bases match TRBD1. CDR3 length equals 15 residues. Germline CDR1 is SNHLY and CDR2 is FYNNEI. V was pared by 3 bases and J by 5 bases, with 9 bases of the junction left unmatched. The DNA for the CDR3 is TGTGCCAGCAGTGATGGATTGACAGGGTATGAGACCCAGTACTTC. It yields the protein CASSDGLTGYETQYF.

This rearrangement joins TRBV28 to TRBJ1-2, with a weak D call TRBD1 (5 bases). V was clipped by 7 bases and J by 1 base, with 13 bases between them. The CDR3 covers 14 residues. Germline CDR1 and CDR2: MDHEN and SYDVKM. The CDR3 bases are TGTGCCAGCAAAGGGCCAGGGTTTAACTATGGCTACACCTTC. Translating gives CASKGPGFNYGYTF.

The V and J genes are TRBV7-9 and TRBJ1-4, with D possibly being TRBD1 (5 bases). V was shortened by 5 bases and J by 8 bases, with 9 bases between the two germline ends. This CDR3 region has 12 residues. The germline V gene has CDR1 SEHNR and CDR2 FQNEAQ (reference sequence). CDR3 DNA sequence: TGTGCCAGCAGCCTGGGGGGGGAAAAACTGTTTTTT. It encodes CASSLGGEKLFF.

CDR3 residues: CASSPDFGEQYF. CDR3 coding DNA: TGTGCCAGCAGCCCAGATTTTGGCGAGCAGTACTTC. The gene calls are TRBV7-2 and TRBJ2-7; D remains unclear. Germline CDR1 reads SGHTA; CDR2 reads FQGNSA. Trimming shortened V by 5 bases and J by 6 bases, and 11 bases separated the two germline ends. CDR3 length: 12 amino acids.

This clone was counted a few times. The chain combines TRBV9 with TRBJ2-1, with 12 nucleotides matching TRBD2. The germline gives CDR1 SGDLS, CDR2 YYNGEE. This CDR3 is built from 16 residues. V dropped 0 bases and J dropped 8; count of bases not matched to a gene: 6. CDR3 nucleotides: TGTGCCAGCAGCGTAGAGGGGACTAGCGGGTGGGATGAGCAGTTCTTC. Encoded protein: CASSVEGTSGWDEQFF.

This chain uses TRBV5-1 with TRBJ2-7; 10 nucleotides align to TRBD1. V lost 4 bases and J lost 3; bases outside the gene matches: 7. Per germline, CDR1 SGHRS and CDR2 YFSETQ. The CDR3 length is 15 residues. CDR3 DNA: TGCGCCAGCAGCACGGACAGGGGGGGATACTACGAGCAGTACTTC. It encodes CASSTDRGGYYEQYF.

The table lists this clone with a few counts. The chain combines TRBV6-6 with TRBJ1-1, with a possible D match to TRBD1 (6 bases). V was pared by 4 bases and J by 11 bases, with 17 bases between. The CDR3 has 13 residues. Germline loops: CDR1 MNHNY, CDR2 SVGAGI (reference sequence). The CDR3 coding sequence is TGTGCCAGCAGTTTTCGGACAGACGCCTTCGCTTTCTTT. Translation gives CASSFRTDAFAFF.

The chain is built from TRBV6-5 and TRBJ2-7; D is unclear. The CDR3 extends over 11 amino acids. Trimming pared 8 bases from V and 0 bases from J, leaving 5 bases between. CDR1 is MNHEY, CDR2 SVGAGI, per germline. CDR3 amino acids: CASRSSYEQYF. In DNA, the CDR3 is TGTGCCAGCCGGAGCTCCTACGAGCAGTACTTC.